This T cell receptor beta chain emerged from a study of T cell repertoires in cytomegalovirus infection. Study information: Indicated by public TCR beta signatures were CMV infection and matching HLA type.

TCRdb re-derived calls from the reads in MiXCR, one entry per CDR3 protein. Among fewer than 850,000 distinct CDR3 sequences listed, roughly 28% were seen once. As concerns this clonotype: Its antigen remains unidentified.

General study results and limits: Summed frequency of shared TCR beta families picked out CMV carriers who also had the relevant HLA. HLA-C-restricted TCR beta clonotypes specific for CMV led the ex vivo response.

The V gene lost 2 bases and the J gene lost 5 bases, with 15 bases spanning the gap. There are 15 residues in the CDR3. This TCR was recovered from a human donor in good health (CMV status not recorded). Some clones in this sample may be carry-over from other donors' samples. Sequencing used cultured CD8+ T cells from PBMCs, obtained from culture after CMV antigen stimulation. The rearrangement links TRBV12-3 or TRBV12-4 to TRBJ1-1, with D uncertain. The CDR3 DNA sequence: TGTGCCAGCAGTTTACCACCGGAGATTAGGACTGAAGCTTTCTTT. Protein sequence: CASSLPPEIRTEAFF.